The clone carrying this T cell receptor beta chain showed up just a few times. Its target is unknown. This sample was taken from a study of CD8 T cells in ankylosing spondylitis. TCRdb re-derived calls from the 5' RACE reads in MiXCR, one entry per CDR3 protein. The sample shows 250,000 to 350,000 distinct CDR3 sequences, roughly 20% of them seen only once. Study-wide results and limits: A subset of motif variants has previously been described in the synovial fluid and blood of reactive arthritis.

Sequenced material: blood, either unsorted or a sorted T cell fraction (not recorded which). This sequence was found in a male donor with ankylosing spondylitis or in good health (not recorded which).

The CDR3 reads CASSFWAGTNEQFF. As DNA, the CDR3 is TGTGCCAGCAGTTTCTGGGCAGGGACCAATGAGCAGTTCTTC. The chain has TRBV28 and TRBJ2-1; the D gene could be TRBD1 or TRBD2 (5 bases each). The germline V gene has CDR1 MDHEN and CDR2 SYDVKM. The CDR3 contains 14 residues. Trimming left V 3 bases short and J 6 bases short, with 12 bases between.